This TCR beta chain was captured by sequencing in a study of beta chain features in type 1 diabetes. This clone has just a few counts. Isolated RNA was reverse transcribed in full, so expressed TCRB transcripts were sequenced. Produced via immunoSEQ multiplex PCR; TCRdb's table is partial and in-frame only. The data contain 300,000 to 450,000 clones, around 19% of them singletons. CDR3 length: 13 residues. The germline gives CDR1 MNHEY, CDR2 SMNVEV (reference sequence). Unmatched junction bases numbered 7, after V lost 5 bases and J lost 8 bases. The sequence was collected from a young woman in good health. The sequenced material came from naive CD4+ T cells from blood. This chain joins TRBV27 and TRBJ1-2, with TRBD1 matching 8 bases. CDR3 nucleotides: TGTGCCAGCAGTCAGGGGGCAAAGGAAGGCTACACCTTC. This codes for CASSQGAKEGYTF.